These T cell receptor beta chains were read from a single sample in a study of response to subunit inactivated influenza vaccine. MiXCR, run by TCRdb on the RT-PCR reads, gives a single entry per CDR3 protein. In the table there are some 800,000 distinct CDR3 sequences, around 20% of which are singletons. The input for sequencing was PBMCs from blood, taken more than 4 days after vaccination. The receptors were sampled from a man between 45 and 60 years old who received an inactivated influenza vaccine. CDR3s include the opening cysteine and the closing phenylalanine or tryptophan. The D gene is left open where the match is weak. Expanded clones are given a class, and other clones once, few, many or no size at all.

abundance	v_gene	d_gene	j_gene	CDR3aa	CDR3nt
-	TRBV21-1	-	TRBJ2-1	CASAGSGARNEQFF	TGTGCCAGCGCAGGCTCAGGGGCTCGGAATGAGCAGTTCTTC
few	TRBV6-1	-	TRBJ2-3	CASKKGIPDTQYF	TGTGCCAGCAAAAAGGGGATTCCAGATACGCAGTATTTT
many	TRBV12-3/TRBV12-4	TRBD2	TRBJ2-3	CASSSTSGGATDTQYF	TGTGCCAGCAGTTCCACTAGCGGGGGGGCGACAGATACGCAGTATTTT
-	TRBV9	-	TRBJ2-2	CASSVGSSGTGELFF	TGTGCCAGCAGCGTAGGGAGCTCGGGGACCGGGGAGCTGTTTTTT
-	TRBV20-1	TRBD2	TRBJ2-2	CSADNPGGPTGELFF	TGCAGTGCTGACAATCCGGGGGGGCCGACCGGGGAGCTGTTTTTT
few	TRBV12-3/TRBV12-4	-	TRBJ1-4	CASSPYPRDTEKLFF	TGTGCCAGCAGCCCGTACCCCCGGGACACTGAAAAACTGTTTTTT
-	TRBV7-6	TRBD2	TRBJ2-7	CASSLGPRGGLTYEQYF	TGTGCCAGCAGCTTAGGGCCCCGGGGGGGGCTTACCTACGAGCAGTACTTC
-	TRBV7-9	-	TRBJ2-5	CASRGRNRWGETQYF	TGTGCCAGCCGGGGCCGAAACAGGTGGGGGGAGACCCAGTACTTC
-	TRBV27	TRBD2	TRBJ2-2	CNTGREEESWMNTGELFF	TGTAACACTGGTCGGGAGGAAGAATCGTGGATGAACACCGGGGAGCTGTTTTTT
few	TRBV4-1	-	TRBJ2-7	CASSQDPLYEQYF	TGCGCCAGCAGCCAAGATCCCCTCTACGAGCAGTACTTC
few	TRBV11-2	-	TRBJ2-1	CASSLDGARGSEQFF	TGTGCCAGCAGCTTAGATGGGGCCCGCGGTTCTGAGCAGTTCTTC
few	TRBV7-2	TRBD1	TRBJ2-5	CASSSWTGQRETQYF	TGTGCCAGCAGCTCCTGGACAGGGCAGCGGGAGACCCAGTACTTC
-	TRBV7-8	-	TRBJ2-5	CASSPRRALLQETQYF	TGTGCCAGCAGCCCCCGCAGGGCCCTCCTCCAAGAGACCCAGTACTTC
few	TRBV4-1	-	TRBJ2-7	CASSQHYRDEQYF	TGCGCCAGCAGCCAACACTACAGGGACGAGCAGTACTTC
-	TRBV11-2	-	TRBJ2-3	CASSRQKGDTQYF	TGTGCCAGCAGCAGACAGAAAGGGGATACGCAGTATTTT
few	TRBV25-1	-	TRBJ2-2	CASSELSGAPGELFF	TGTGCCAGCAGTGAATTGAGCGGAGCCCCCGGGGAGCTGTTTTTT
many	TRBV24-1	-	TRBJ2-2	CATSGATGYTGELFF	TGTGCCACCAGTGGAGCAACAGGGTACACCGGGGAGCTGTTTTTT
many	TRBV10-3	-	TRBJ2-7	CAIRDNRPPDYEQYF	TGTGCCATCAGAGACAACAGGCCCCCAGATTACGAGCAGTACTTC
-	TRBV7-9	-	TRBJ2-7	CASSSGDVTYEQYF	TGTGCCAGCAGCTCAGGGGACGTCACCTACGAGCAGTACTTC
-	TRBV4-1	-	TRBJ1-1	CASRRTAGTEAFF	TGCGCCAGCAGAAGGACAGCGGGGACTGAAGCTTTCTTT
few	TRBV5-1	-	TRBJ2-2	CASSPTATYTGELFF	TGCGCCAGCAGCCCGACAGCGACGTACACCGGGGAGCTGTTTTTT
once	TRBV7-3	-	TRBJ2-7	CASSYNQGYEQYF	TGTGCCAGCAGCTACAACCAGGGATACGAGCAGTACTTC
-	TRBV7-2	-	TRBJ2-7	CASSLVGSGSSYEQYF	TGTGCCAGCAGCTTAGTAGGGTCAGGGAGTTCCTACGAGCAGTACTTC
-	TRBV7-9	-	TRBJ2-2	CASSLVEGPYYTGELFF	TGTGCCAGCAGCTTAGTGGAGGGGCCCTACTACACCGGGGAGCTGTTTTTT
-	TRBV6-1	-	TRBJ2-3	CASRAVGSTDTQYF	TGTGCCAGCAGAGCGGTAGGCTCTACTGATACGCAGTATTTT
few	TRBV10-3	-	TRBJ2-3	CAISDTDTQYF	TGTGCCATCAGTGACACAGATACGCAGTATTTT